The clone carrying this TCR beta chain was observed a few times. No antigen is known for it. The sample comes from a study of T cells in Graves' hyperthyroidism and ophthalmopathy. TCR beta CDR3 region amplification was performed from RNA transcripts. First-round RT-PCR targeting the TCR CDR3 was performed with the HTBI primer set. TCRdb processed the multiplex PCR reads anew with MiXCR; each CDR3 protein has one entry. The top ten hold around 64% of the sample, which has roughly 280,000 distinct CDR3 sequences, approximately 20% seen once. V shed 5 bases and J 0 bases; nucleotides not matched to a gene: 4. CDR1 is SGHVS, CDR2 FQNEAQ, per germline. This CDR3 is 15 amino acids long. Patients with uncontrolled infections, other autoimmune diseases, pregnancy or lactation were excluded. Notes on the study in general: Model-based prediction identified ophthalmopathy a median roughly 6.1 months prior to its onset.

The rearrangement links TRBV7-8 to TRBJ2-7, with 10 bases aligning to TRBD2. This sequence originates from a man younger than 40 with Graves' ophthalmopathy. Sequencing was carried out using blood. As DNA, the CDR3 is TGTGCCAGCAGCCTACTAGCGGGAAGCTCCTACGAGCAGTACTTC. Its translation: CASSLLAGSSYEQYF. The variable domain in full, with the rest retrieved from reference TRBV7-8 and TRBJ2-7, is GAGVSQSPRYKVAKRGQDVALRCDPISGHVSLFWYQQALGQGPEFLTYFQNEAQLDKSGLPSDRFFAERPEGSVSTLKIQRTQQEDSAVYLCASSLLAGSSYEQYFGPGTRLTVT.